The 21 T cell receptor beta chains below come from one sample, sequenced in a study of blood T cell repertoires in COVID-19. Data came from immunoSEQ multiplex PCR; TCRdb stores just in-frame clones and leaves some out. The table shows 250,000 to 300,000 clones, with approximately 86% occurring only once. Source material: peripheral blood. Receptors originate from a woman in her fifties or sixties with COVID-19, enrolled during active disease.

The V gene is TRBV19, the J gene TRBJ2-1, with 12 bases fitting TRBD2. J was trimmed by 2 bases and V by 3 bases; bases with no gene match: 2. The CDR3 is 16 amino acids. Per germline, CDR1 LNHDA and CDR2 SQIVND (reference sequence). The CDR3 DNA reads TGTGCCAGTAGTATTCGGACTAGCGGGGCCTACAATGAGCAGTTCTTC. Its protein product is CASSIRTSGAYNEQFF.

The CDR3 spells CASSFGQGAETQYF. In DNA form, the CDR3 reads TGTGCCAGCAGCTTTGGGCAGGGGGCAGAGACCCAGTACTTC. The chain combines TRBV7-9 with TRBJ2-5; 8 nucleotides align to TRBD1. Germline assignment: CDR1 SEHNR and CDR2 FQNEAQ (reference sequence). Trimming took 3 bases from V and 4 from J; bases not matched to a gene: 4. The CDR3 sequence is 14 residues long.

The chain links TRBV10-3 to TRBJ1-1; D is unclear. Between the trimmed V and J ends, which lost 6 bases and 1 base, there was a span of 15 bases. There are 15 residues in the CDR3. The germline V gene has CDR1 ENHRY and CDR2 SYGVKD. For the CDR3, the DNA is TGTGCCATCAGGCCCGCGGGCCCAGGGAACACTGAAGCTTTCTTT. Translating gives CAIRPAGPGNTEAFF.

J is TRBJ1-1 and V is TRBV12-3 or TRBV12-4, with D possibly being TRBD1 (5 bases). The germline V and J ends were trimmed by 1 base and 6 bases, with 9 bases remaining between them. There are 13 residues in the CDR3. The CDR3 spells CASSLVATAEAFF. CDR3 DNA sequence: TGTGCCAGCAGTTTAGTTGCGACAGCTGAAGCTTTCTTT.

This rearrangement joins TRBV28 to TRBJ2-1; D unclear. Trimming shortened V by 8 bases and J by 0 bases, and 5 bases separated the two germline ends. The CDR3 has 12 residues. Germline V lookup: CDR1 MDHEN, CDR2 SYDVKM. The CDR3: CASGSSYNEQFF. Written as DNA, the CDR3 is TGTGCCAGCGGCAGCTCCTACAATGAGCAGTTCTTC.

V and J are TRBV3-1 (or the pseudogene TRBV3-2) and TRBJ1-2, with D perhaps matching TRBD1 (5 bases). V lost 0 bases, J lost 2 bases, and 13 bases lay in between. Germline assignment: CDR1 LGHDT and CDR2 YNNKEL (reference sequence). This CDR3 region has 16 residues. The CDR3 bases are TGTGCCAGCAGCCAAGATTCGGCCAGGGTAAACTATGGCTACACCTTC. As protein: CASSQDSARVNYGYTF.

The rearrangement links TRBV27 to TRBJ2-3; 9 bases are shared with TRBD2. V lost 3 bases, J lost 2 bases, and 12 bases stayed unmatched. CDR1 MNHEY and CDR2 SMNVEV come from the germline V gene (reference sequence). The CDR3 is 18 residues long. CDR3 sequence reads: CASSLFFGLAHNTDTQYF. The DNA of the CDR3 is TGTGCCAGCAGTTTGTTTTTCGGACTAGCGCATAACACAGATACGCAGTATTTT.

This clone was detected only once. The J gene is TRBJ1-5, the V gene TRBV14; D might be TRBD1 (6 bases). Germline lookup yields CDR1 SGHDN and CDR2 FVKESK. V lost 5 bases and J lost 0, with 23 bases in between. The CDR3 covers 19 residues. CDR3 region: CASSEALDKDRYSNQPQHF. CDR3 DNA sequence: TGTGCCAGCAGCGAGGCGCTGGACAAGGACAGATATAGCAATCAGCCCCAGCATTTT.

The chain carries TRBV11-2 and TRBJ2-1; the match to TRBD2 covers 8 bases. Trimming removed 3 bases from V and 1 base from J; junction bases left unmatched: 8. CDR1 SGHAT and CDR2 FQNNGV come from the germline V gene. The CDR3 is made up of 17 amino acids. The CDR3 reads CASSFRGGRHSYNEQFF. CDR3 bases: TGTGCCAGCAGCTTTCGGGGGGGGCGTCATTCCTACAATGAGCAGTTCTTC.

This clone turned up a few times. The chain recombines TRBV30 with TRBJ2-5; 7 bases line up with TRBD2. The germline CDR1 and CDR2 sequences are GTSNPN and SVGIG (reference sequence). The CDR3 sequence is 16 residues long. J gave up 5 bases and V 4 bases, and 16 bases lay outside the gene matches. The CDR3 sequence is CAWTSPLAKRRETQYF. DNA for the CDR3: TGTGCCTGGACCTCTCCACTAGCGAAAAGGAGGGAGACCCAGTACTTC.

The rearrangement joins TRBV2 to TRBJ1-2; D is possibly TRBD1 (6 bases). Germline assignment: CDR1 SNHLY and CDR2 FYNNEI. The V end lost 5 bases, the J end lost 6 bases, and 19 bases lay between the germline ends. The length of the CDR3 is 15 residues. The CDR3 spells CASSKKLGGDNGYTF. In DNA, the CDR3 is TGTGCCAGCAGTAAAAAACTAGGGGGGGATAATGGCTACACCTTC.

The gene calls are TRBV9 and TRBJ2-3, with TRBD2 matching 10 bases. This CDR3 comprises 13 residues. Germline CDR1 is SGDLS and CDR2 is YYNGEE. J was trimmed by 9 bases and V by 5 bases; bases with no gene match: 6. The CDR3 bases are TGTGCCAGCAGTCCTCGAGCGGGAGGGACGCAGTATTTT. Its translation: CASSPRAGGTQYF.

This chain uses TRBV24-1 with TRBJ2-6, with 9 bases aligning to TRBD1. The CDR3 is 22 amino acids. CDR1 is KGHDR, CDR2 SFDVKD, per germline. The V and J ends lost 6 bases and 4 bases, in that order; junction bases with no gene match: 24. The CDR3 region is CATSIRIHSLDRGSSGANVLTF. CDR3 DNA sequence: TGTGCCACCAGTATTAGAATCCACTCATTGGACAGGGGATCGTCGGGGGCCAACGTCCTGACTTTC.

The rearrangement joins TRBV7-2 to TRBJ2-1; 7 nucleotides match TRBD2. Germline CDR1 reads SGHTA; CDR2 reads FQGNSA. Trimming at V came to 1 base and at J to 7 bases, leaving 7 bases not matched to a gene. There are 15 residues in the CDR3. DNA for the CDR3: TGTGCCAGCAGCTTAGGGCTAGCGGAGCGAAATGAGCAGTTCTTC. Translated: CASSLGLAERNEQFF.

This sequence joins TRBV19 and TRBJ1-3; D remains ambiguous. Germline V gives CDR1 LNHDA, CDR2 SQIVND (reference sequence). This CDR3 is 15 amino acids long. V gave up 6 bases and J gave up 0 bases, with 12 bases separating them. DNA of the CDR3: TGTGCCAGTAGGGAGACGGAGAACTCTGGAAACACCATATATTTT. It translates to CASRETENSGNTIYF.

CDR3 region: CASKPGLDPLEQYF. The CDR3 DNA follows: TGTGCCAGCAAACCGGGACTAGATCCTCTCGAGCAGTACTTC. J is TRBJ2-7 and V is TRBV28; 8 bases line up with TRBD2. Germline loops: CDR1 MDHEN, CDR2 SYDVKM. V dropped 7 bases and J dropped 6; count of bases not matched to a gene: 11. The CDR3 consists of 14 residues.

This chain uses TRBV19 with TRBJ1-5, with D hard to call. Germline V gene lookup returns CDR1 LNHDA and CDR2 SQIVND (reference sequence). The CDR3 has 15 amino acids. With 10 bases removed from V and 3 bases from J, the gap between germline ends came to 19 bases. The CDR3 here is CATSPARGPNQPQHF. CDR3 bases: TGTGCCACCTCCCCGGCACGGGGTCCCAATCAGCCCCAGCATTTT.

The chain recombines TRBV19 with TRBJ1-2; 10 nucleotides agree with TRBD1. The CDR3 length is 16 residues. The germline V gene has CDR1 LNHDA and CDR2 SQIVND (reference sequence). Trimming took 5 bases from V and 4 from J; bases not matched to a gene: 10. In DNA, the CDR3 is TGTGCCAGTAGTCACGCCGGGACAGGGGCGTCCTATGGCTACACCTTC. It is translated as CASSHAGTGASYGYTF.

The chain has TRBV7-2 and TRBJ1-2; D is undetermined. Germline V gene lookup returns CDR1 SGHTA and CDR2 FQGNSA. This CDR3 region has 14 residues. Trimming pared 0 bases from V and 4 bases from J, leaving 9 bases between. This chain's CDR3 is CASSLAVSPYGYTF. The CDR3 DNA sequence: TGTGCCAGCAGCTTAGCGGTCAGTCCCTATGGCTACACCTTC.

The chain joins TRBV27 to TRBJ2-5; D call uncertain. V dropped 3 bases and J dropped 1 base, with 9 bases sitting between them. Germline V CDR1 and CDR2: MNHEY, SMNVEV (reference sequence). The CDR3 consists of 14 residues. The CDR3 is CASSLSFLQETQYF. DNA of the CDR3: TGTGCCAGCAGTTTGTCTTTTCTCCAAGAGACCCAGTACTTC.

The chain couples TRBV5-1 to TRBJ2-2, with D possibly matching TRBD2 (6 bases). The CDR3 has 19 residues. CDR1 and CDR2 (germline): SGHRS, YFSETQ. The germline V and J ends were trimmed by 3 bases and 0 bases, with 21 bases remaining between them. The CDR3 sequence: CASSWGRAGTLSNTGELFF. The CDR3 nucleotides are TGCGCCAGCAGCTGGGGACGGGCGGGAACCCTCTCGAACACCGGGGAGCTGTTTTTT. The full variable domain, completed using reference TRBV5-1 and TRBJ2-2, is KAGVTQTPRYLIKTRGQQVTLSCSPISGHRSVSWYQQTPGQGLQFLFEYFSETQRNKGNFPGRFSGRQFSNSRSEMNVSTLELGDSALYLCASSWGRAGTLSNTGELFFGEGSRLTVL.